This entry is about one T cell receptor (beta chain). Its antigen is not known. The assay was immunoSEQ multiplex PCR, and TCRdb's table has in-frame clones only and misses some. Here the sample spans around 80,000 clones, approximately 85% being singletons. These data belong to a study of T cell responses to AZD1222 COVID-19 vaccine. The germline gives CDR1 LGHDT, CDR2 YNNKEL (reference sequence). The CDR3 spans 14 residues. V lost 4 bases to trimming and J lost 4 bases; unmatched junction nucleotides: 6. Findings of the study overall: Variant regions that are unmutated are reportedly the target of nearly half of spike-specific TCRs. The CD4 TCRs associated with vaccination extended across spike and predominated at 160-218 and 743-854. Most donors were white British, females outnumbered males, and clonal diversity was possibly underestimated. Seropositive AZD1222 recipients at baseline numbered only five or six.

This clonotype was obtained from an adult who received the AZD1222 COVID-19 vaccine. The specimen comprised peripheral blood, sampled 28 days after the second AZD1222 dose. J is TRBJ2-5 and V is TRBV3-1 (or the pseudogene TRBV3-2), with 7 bases identical to TRBD2. The CDR3 loop is CASSPSGRPETQYF. DNA of the CDR3: TGTGCCAGCAGCCCTAGCGGTAGGCCAGAGACCCAGTACTTC.